A selection of T cell receptor beta chains follows, all from one sample in a study of T cell clones after liver transplantation. Some clones are missing from TCRdb's copy, which holds only in-frame ones; the method was immunoSEQ multiplex PCR. Among 45,000 to 55,000 clones listed, 70% to 85% were seen once. The sequenced sample was CD4+ T cells from blood, obtained before liver transplant. The source is a human donor who received a liver transplant. The CDR3 runs from the conserved cysteine through the conserved F or W.

v_gene	j_gene	CDR3aa
TRBV5-5	TRBJ2-3	CASSFSGGPDTQYF
TRBV6-1	TRBJ2-4	CASSEERVGGAKNIQYF
TRBV7-7	TRBJ1-1	CASSLDLNSGTLFF
TRBV6-1	TRBJ2-3	CASIPGFSTDTQYF
TRBV12-2	TRBJ1-3	CASRGDRRHSGNTIYF
TRBV7-3	TRBJ1-5	CASSPTSLGVGLDQPQHF
TRBV19	TRBJ1-3	CASTPGWGKENTIYF
TRBV7-2	TRBJ2-2	CASSLLGVMGTGELFF
TRBV30	TRBJ2-4	CAWSIQGGQNIQYF
TRBV5-6	TRBJ2-5	CASSSGRGGETQYF
TRBV7-9	TRBJ2-7	CASSHGGRFLYEQYF
TRBV27	TRBJ1-2	CASSPGDRVNLGYTF
TRBV7-3	TRBJ2-1	CASSQRTGTLTYNEQFF
TRBV4-2	TRBJ2-3	CASSQDGVGGSTDTQYF
TRBV5-4	TRBJ1-4	CASRADSNNEKLFF
TRBV6-4	TRBJ1-1	CASSVTMNTEAFF
TRBV5-8	TRBJ2-1	CASVAPNSYNEQFF
TRBV28	TRBJ1-1	CASSWLGRMNTEAFF
TRBV5-1	TRBJ2-3	CASSFRPEESTDTQYF
TRBV5-4	TRBJ2-5	CASSLTSFPQETQYF
TRBV2	TRBJ2-7	CASTTEDTYEQYF
TRBV9	TRBJ2-3	CASSASRDLVGDTQYF
TRBV7-9	TRBJ2-4	CASSFSGLAGDIQYF
TRBV6-6	TRBJ2-1	CASSQSGRQAGDEQFF
TRBV28	TRBJ2-1	CATVAGGPNEQFF
TRBV7-9	TRBJ2-7	CASSSRLAVAYEQYF
TRBV7-2	TRBJ2-7	CASSLGGGRDEQYF
TRBV30	TRBJ1-2	CAWRTGGGGGYTF
TRBV19	TRBJ1-4	CASSIGGAANEKLFF
TRBV15	TRBJ2-5	CATSRDPQGWETQYF
TRBV6-4	TRBJ1-2	CASSLEPGQEAGYTF
TRBV7-2	TRBJ1-2	CASSPKSGTGGYTF
TRBV5-6	TRBJ1-5	CASRSYTDDSNQPQHF
TRBV5-1	TRBJ1-5	CASSLGWDGSNQPQHF
TRBV5-1	TRBJ1-1	CASSLRQAMNTEAFF
TRBV5-6	TRBJ2-1	CASSIDRGSYNEQFF
TRBV4-2	TRBJ2-3	CASSQGTSGPTDTQYF
TRBV10-1	TRBJ2-2	CASSEWTAIGELFF
TRBV5-1	TRBJ2-6	CASSAQVASGANVLTF
TRBV18	TRBJ1-3	CASSLTTATSGNTIYF
TRBV29-1	TRBJ1-2	CSVVNSGLGYTF
TRBV30	TRBJ1-2	CAWSVRGAYGYTF
TRBV19	TRBJ2-3	CASSKGLAGVADTQYF
TRBV7-2	TRBJ1-2	CASSISDRGVGGYTF
TRBV7-3	TRBJ2-3	CASSLTPGLAGDTDTQYF
TRBV5-4	TRBJ1-6	CASSLDGSSYNSPLHF
TRBV6-4	TRBJ2-1	CASSDRSGGSYNEQFF
TRBV7-2	TRBJ2-3	CASSGTSGGSADTQYF
TRBV18	TRBJ2-2	CASSPGQNTGELFF
TRBV5-1	TRBJ2-7	CASSLGHQVYEQYF
TRBV10-3	TRBJ2-7	CAISPRQLRRYEQYF
TRBV7-9	TRBJ1-5	CASSLEGGTPQHF
TRBV6-6	TRBJ2-7	CASSENMVPYF
TRBV6-1	TRBJ2-7	CATSSARPYEQYF
TRBV7-2	TRBJ2-7	CASSPRTGGRYEQYF
TRBV7-2	TRBJ2-5	CASSLLGETQYF